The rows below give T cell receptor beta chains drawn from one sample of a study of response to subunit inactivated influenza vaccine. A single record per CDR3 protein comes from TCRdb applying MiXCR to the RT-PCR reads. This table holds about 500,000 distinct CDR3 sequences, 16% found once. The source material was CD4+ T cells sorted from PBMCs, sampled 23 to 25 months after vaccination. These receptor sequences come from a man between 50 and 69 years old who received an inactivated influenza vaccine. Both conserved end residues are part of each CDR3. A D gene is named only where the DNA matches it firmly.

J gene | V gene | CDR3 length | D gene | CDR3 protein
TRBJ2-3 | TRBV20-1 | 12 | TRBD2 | CSARGGADTQYF
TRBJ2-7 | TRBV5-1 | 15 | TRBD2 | CASSRTSGIVYEQYF
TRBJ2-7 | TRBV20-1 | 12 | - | CSASGRADEQYF
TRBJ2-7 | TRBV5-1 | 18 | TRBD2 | CASSLIWSSGRISYEQYF
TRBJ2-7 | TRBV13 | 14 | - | CASSLLLQTHEQYF
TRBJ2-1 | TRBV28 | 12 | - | CASSPIHNEQFF
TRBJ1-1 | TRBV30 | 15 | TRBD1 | CAWTLTQGANTEAFF
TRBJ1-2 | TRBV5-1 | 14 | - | CASSLDQTFHGYTF
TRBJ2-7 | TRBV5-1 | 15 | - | CASSLTQTLSYEQYF
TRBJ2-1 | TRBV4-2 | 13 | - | CASSSGGSDEQFF
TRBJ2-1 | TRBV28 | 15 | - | CASSRHYSNRVEQFF
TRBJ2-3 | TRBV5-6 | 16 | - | CASSPAQLGVRDTQYF
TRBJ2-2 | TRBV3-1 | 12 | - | CASSHLIGELFF
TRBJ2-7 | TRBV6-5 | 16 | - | CASSYTLQGRGYEQYF
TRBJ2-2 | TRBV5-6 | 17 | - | CASSLRVRRGNTGELFF
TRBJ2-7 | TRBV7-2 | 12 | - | CASSKRDYEQYF
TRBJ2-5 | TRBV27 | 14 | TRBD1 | CASSLDRGRATQYF
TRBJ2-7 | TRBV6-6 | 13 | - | CASSYSQIYEQYF
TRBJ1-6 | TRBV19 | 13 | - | CASGKTYNSPLHF
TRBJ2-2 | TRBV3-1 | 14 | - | CASSYRGGTGELFF
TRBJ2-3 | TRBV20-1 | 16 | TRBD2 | CSARAHLLAGGGAQYF
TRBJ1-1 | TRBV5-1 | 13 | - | CASRQTGGTEAFF
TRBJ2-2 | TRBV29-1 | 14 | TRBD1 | CSVRTGRNTGELFF
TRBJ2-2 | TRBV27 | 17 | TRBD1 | CASSLDRVTTNTGELFF
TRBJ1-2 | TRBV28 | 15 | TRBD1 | CADSTSQGPPYGYTF
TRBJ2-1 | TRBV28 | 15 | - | CASSLRTGPYNEQFF
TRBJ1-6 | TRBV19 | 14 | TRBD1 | CASPRDRVDSPLHF
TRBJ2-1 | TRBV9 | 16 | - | CASSVEVKSSYNEQFF
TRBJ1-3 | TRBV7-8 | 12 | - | CASSQIPGPIYF
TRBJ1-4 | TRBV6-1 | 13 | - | CASSVRDNEKLFF
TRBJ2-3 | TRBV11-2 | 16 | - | CASSLGSLSPTDTQYF
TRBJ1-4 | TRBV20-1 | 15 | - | CSAKRPQGPNEKLFF
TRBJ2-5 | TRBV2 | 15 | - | CASSAGRGTQETQYF
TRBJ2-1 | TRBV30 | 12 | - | CAWRTLRHEQFF
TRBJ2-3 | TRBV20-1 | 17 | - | CSARDPGSVFSRDTQYF
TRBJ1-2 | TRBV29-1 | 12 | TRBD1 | CSVSRGRGGYTF
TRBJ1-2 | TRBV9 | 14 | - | CASSVATGRYGYTF
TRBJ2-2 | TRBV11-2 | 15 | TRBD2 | CASSLLAGKTGELFF
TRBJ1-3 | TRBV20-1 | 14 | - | CSARQGTSGNTIYF
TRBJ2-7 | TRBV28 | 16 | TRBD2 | CASSPSGGKWAYEQYF
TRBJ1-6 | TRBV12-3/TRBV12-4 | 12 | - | CASSRRGLPLHF
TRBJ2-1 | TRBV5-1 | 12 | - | CASSLEGVQQFF
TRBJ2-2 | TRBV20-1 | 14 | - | CSAGPGSNTGELFF
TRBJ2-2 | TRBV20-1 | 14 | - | CSARDGAGTGELFF
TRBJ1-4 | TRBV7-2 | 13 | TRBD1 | CASSSGTAEKLFF
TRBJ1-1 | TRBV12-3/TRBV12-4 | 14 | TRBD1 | CASRTQGYNTEAFF
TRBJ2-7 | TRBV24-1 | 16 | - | CATSDLHWIIGGEQYF
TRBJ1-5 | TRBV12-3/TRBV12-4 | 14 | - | CASSRGTSNQPQHF
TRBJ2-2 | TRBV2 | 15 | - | CASSLVGDGTGELFF
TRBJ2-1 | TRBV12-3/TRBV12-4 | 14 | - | CASSINRAAGEQFF
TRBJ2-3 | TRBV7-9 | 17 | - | CASSVGERGWGTDTQYF
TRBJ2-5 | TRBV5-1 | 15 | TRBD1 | CASSTGTGRGETQYF